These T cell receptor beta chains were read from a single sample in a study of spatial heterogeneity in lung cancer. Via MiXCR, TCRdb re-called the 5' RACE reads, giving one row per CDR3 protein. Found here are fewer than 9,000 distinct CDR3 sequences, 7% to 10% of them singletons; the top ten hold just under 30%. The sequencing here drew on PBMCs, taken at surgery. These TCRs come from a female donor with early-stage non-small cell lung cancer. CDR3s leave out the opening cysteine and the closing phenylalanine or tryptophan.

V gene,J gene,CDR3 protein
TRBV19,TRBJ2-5,ASSIGTQGQETQY
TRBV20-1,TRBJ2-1,SASNDYNEQF
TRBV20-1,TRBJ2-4,SASGTGPIQY
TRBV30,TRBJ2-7,AWSRGLAGAQEQY
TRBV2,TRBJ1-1,ASRYRERTEAF
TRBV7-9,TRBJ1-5,ASSLTGTEQPQH
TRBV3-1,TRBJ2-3,ASSYGQNTDTQY
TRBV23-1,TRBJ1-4,ASSQSMPAIVEKLF
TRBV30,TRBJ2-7,ACQDGTYEQY
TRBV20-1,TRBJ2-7,SARDRWGASYEQY
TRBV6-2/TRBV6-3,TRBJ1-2,AALDRANYGYT
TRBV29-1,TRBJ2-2,SVQRGGTGELF
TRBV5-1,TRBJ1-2,ASSFETVGRYT
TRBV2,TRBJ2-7,ASRSHTGTGGHEQY
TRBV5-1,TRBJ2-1,ASSLGDGTPYNEQF
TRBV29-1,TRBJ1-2,SVEKERGYT
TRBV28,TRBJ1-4,ASSDPEKLF